Here is one T cell receptor (beta chain) with its context. The sample belongs to a study of sequential checkpoint blockade in melanoma. Study in general: Arm A got nivolumab then ipilimumab; arm B the reverse, 1:1. After both sequences, patients received maintenance nivolumab.

As to treatment: randomized to nivolumab then ipilimumab (arm A) or the reverse (arm B). DNA-damaging chemotherapy had not been given to any patient beforehand. Live CD3+CD8+ CD19− CD56− cells were sorted from PBMCs. The CDR3 totals 14 residues. V dropped 1 base and J dropped 2 bases, with 10 bases sitting between them. CDR1 SGHRS and CDR2 YFSETQ come from the germline V gene. TCRdb's copy holds only in-frame clones and misses some; the assay was immunoSEQ multiplex PCR. The sample includes 18,000 or so clones, roughly two thirds of them seen just once. This sequence originates from a human donor with melanoma. This chain uses TRBV5-1 with TRBJ2-7, with a possible D match to TRBD1 (6 bases). The sample was CD8+ T cells sorted from blood (inferred from file names), taken from a patient given nivolumab and ipilimumab in sequence. CDR3 in DNA: TGCGCCAGCAGCTTGTTGGGACATCCCTACGAGCAGTACTTC. Translating it yields CASSLLGHPYEQYF.